This T cell receptor (beta chain) was retrieved from a study of shared T cell receptors in the human thymus. Trimming removed 7 bases from V and 4 bases from J, with 14 bases in between. This CDR3 is 14 amino acids long. Germline assignment: CDR1 MNHNS and CDR2 SASEGT. TCRdb's copy holds only in-frame clones and misses some; the assay was immunoSEQ multiplex PCR. The table has about 380,000 clones, 95% seen once. The sequenced material came from thymocytes. V gene TRBV6-1 combines with J gene TRBJ1-5; D gene uncertain. The origin of this receptor is a human donor. The CDR3 sequence is CASTTSGRNQPQHF. The CDR3 DNA is TGTGCCAGCACTACATCCGGGCGGAATCAGCCCCAGCATTTT.